This TCR beta chain was identified in a study of T cell responses to AZD1222 COVID-19 vaccine. Using immunoSEQ multiplex PCR, the repertoire was profiled, and TCRdb retains in-frame clones only, with some absent. The sample shows 120,000 or so clones, roughly 90% of them seen only once. The CDR3 length is 14 residues. V was cut by 4 bases and J by 4 bases, with 10 bases left in between. Germline CDR1 reads ENHRY; CDR2 reads SYGVKD. The origin of this receptor is an adult in good health. V is TRBV10-3 and J is TRBJ1-4; TRBD1 might be the D (5 bases). The sample in question was peripheral blood, obtained on day 0 of AZD1222 vaccination. CDR3 nucleotide sequence: TGTGCCATCAGTGTTGGGGCCAATAATGAAAAACTGTTTTTT. Translated: CAISVGANNEKLFF.